The 26 T cell receptor beta chains in this list originate from one sample, sequenced in a study of early stage breast cancer tumors. The data were produced by immunoSEQ multiplex PCR, yet TCRdb's version contains in-frame clones alone and is incomplete. This sample carries 35,000 to 45,000 clones, 70% to 85% of them seen once, and the ten largest clones take about 7%. The sequencing sample was made of blood. The receptors stem from a person in their sixties or seventies with breast cancer.

The chain couples TRBV29-1 to TRBJ1-2; a weak D match, TRBD1 (5 bases). V lost 8 bases, J lost 7 bases, and 14 bases lay in between. Germline V gene data show CDR1 as SQVTM and CDR2 as ANQGSEA. This CDR3 is built from 11 residues. The CDR3 reads CSSSGPSGYTF. The CDR3, as DNA: TGCAGCTCCTCGGGGCCGAGTGGCTACACCTTC.

The V gene is TRBV5-1, the J gene TRBJ1-2, with TRBD1 identical over 10 bases. V trimming: 4 bases; J trimming: 5 bases; junction bases outside the gene matches: 11. CDR3 length: 16 residues. CDR1 and CDR2 from the germline V gene are SGHRS and YFSETQ. The CDR3 loop is CASSDAGTGALYGYTF. The CDR3 DNA sequence: TGCGCCAGCAGCGACGCCGGGACAGGGGCCTTATATGGCTACACCTTC.

This clone was seen just once. This chain connects TRBV27 to TRBJ2-2; 12 bases are shared with TRBD2. The CDR3 consists of 17 residues. Trimming cost V 6 bases and J 4 bases; bases outside gene matches: 9. The germline CDR1 and CDR2 sequences are MNHEY and SMNVEV (reference sequence). The CDR3 DNA sequence: TGTGCCAGCAGACGGACTAGCGGGAATTCGGGCACCGGGGAGCTGTTTTTT. Translated: CASRRTSGNSGTGELFF.

The chain couples TRBV6-1 to TRBJ2-1; TRBD1 matches at 7 bases. The CDR3 has 14 residues. The germline CDR1 and CDR2 sequences are MNHNS and SASEGT. V trimming: 7 bases; J trimming: 4 bases; junction bases outside the gene matches: 7. The CDR3 DNA reads TGTGCCAGCATGAGGGACAGCGGATACAATGAGCAGTTCTTC. Its protein product is CASMRDSGYNEQFF.

The rearrangement links TRBV6-1 to TRBJ1-4; the match to TRBD1 covers 7 bases. The CDR3 spans 15 residues. V gave up 4 bases and J gave up 5 bases; unmatched junction bases: 7. From germline, CDR1 is MNHNS and CDR2 SASEGT. The CDR3 is CASSAGTVMNEKLFF. The CDR3 DNA reads TGTGCCAGCAGTGCCGGGACAGTGATGAATGAAAAACTGTTTTTT.

The J gene is TRBJ2-7, the V gene TRBV5-4; tentative D call: TRBD1 (5 bases). Germline assignment: CDR1 SGHNT and CDR2 YYREEE (reference sequence). The CDR3 length is 12 residues. Trimming cost V 4 bases and J 3 bases, with 8 bases left between them. CDR3 in DNA: TGTGCCAGCAGCGTTCAGGGCTACGAGCAGTACTTC. Translation gives CASSVQGYEQYF.

The V gene is TRBV6-6, the J gene TRBJ1-2, with no clear D. The CDR3 length is 13 residues. The germline V gene has CDR1 MNHNY and CDR2 SVGAGI (reference sequence). V dropped 0 bases and J dropped 2 bases, with 4 bases sitting between them. The CDR3 sequence is CASSYSTNYGYTF. As DNA, the CDR3 is TGTGCCAGCAGTTACTCCACCAACTATGGCTACACCTTC.

The J gene is TRBJ2-5, the V gene TRBV5-1; 11 nucleotides match TRBD1. Trimming cost V 4 bases and J 4 bases; bases outside gene matches: 9. The CDR3 is made up of 16 amino acids. From germline, CDR1 is SGHRS and CDR2 YFSETQ. DNA for the CDR3: TGCGCCAGCAGCCTAAGGCCTGGGACAGGGGGAGAGACCCAGTACTTC. Translation gives CASSLRPGTGGETQYF.

J is TRBJ1-5 and V is TRBV21-1. TRBV21-1 is tagged as a pseudogene. The CDR3 is made up of 13 amino acids. CDR3 sequence: CASSKIVGQPQHF. Here the CDR3 DNA reads TGTGCCAGCAGCAAAATCGTCGGGCAGCCCCAGCATTTT.

This chain uses TRBV11-2 with TRBJ2-1, with 13 bases matching TRBD2. This CDR3 has 16 residues. Looked up from germline, CDR1 is SGHAT and CDR2 is FQNNGV. J lost 12 bases, V lost 3 bases, and 11 bases had no gene match. This CDR3 reads CASSLLPGTSGAWQFF. For the CDR3, the DNA is TGTGCCAGCAGCTTGCTCCCCGGGACTAGCGGGGCCTGGCAGTTCTTC.

The V call is TRBV10-3, the J call TRBJ1-1, with D uncertain. The CDR3 length is 14 residues. Deletions cut 4 bases from V and 5 bases from J, with 14 bases between. Germline CDR1 reads ENHRY; CDR2 reads SYGVKD. The CDR3 region is CAISVGNYGTEAFF. Here the CDR3 DNA reads TGTGCCATCAGTGTGGGGAATTATGGGACTGAAGCTTTCTTT.

The J gene is TRBJ1-4, the V gene TRBV4-2, with 9 bases lining up with TRBD1. The CDR3 runs 15 residues. CDR1 and CDR2 from the germline V gene are LGHNA and YNFKEQ. The junction had 6 bases not matched to a gene; V was cut back by 3 bases and J by 7 bases. This chain's CDR3 is CASSQLQGASEKLFF. The CDR3 region has the DNA TGTGCCAGCAGCCAGCTACAGGGGGCTAGTGAAAAACTGTTTTTT.

This rearrangement joins TRBV2 to TRBJ2-3; TRBD1 or TRBD2 may be the D gene (7 bases each). Trimming pared 10 bases from V and 5 bases from J, leaving 19 bases between. The CDR3 contains 14 residues. Germline V gene sequence: CDR1 SNHLY, CDR2 FYNNEI. CDR3 in amino acids: CATRGQGGVDTQYF. The CDR3 bases are TGTGCCACCCGAGGTCAGGGGGGGGTAGATACGCAGTATTTT.

This sequence joins TRBV6-5 and TRBJ2-7; D might be TRBD2 (7 bases). This CDR3 spans 14 amino acids. V shed 3 bases and J shed 3 bases, with 12 bases lying between them. Germline CDR1 reads MNHEY; CDR2 reads SVGAGI. The CDR3 reads CASSYSGGVYEQYF. The CDR3 DNA follows: TGTGCCAGCAGTTATTCGGGGGGCGTCTACGAGCAGTACTTC.

The rearrangement uses TRBV6-6 and TRBJ2-3; no firm D call. The CDR3 is 13 residues long. Trimming removed 8 bases from V and 4 bases from J, with 13 bases in between. Germline V gene data show CDR1 as MNHNY and CDR2 as SVGAGI (reference sequence). CDR3 in DNA: TGTGCCAGCGGGGTCGGCGGCCCAGATACGCAGTATTTT. The encoded protein is CASGVGGPDTQYF.

The chain uses TRBV27 and TRBJ1-5; TRBD1 matches at 12 bases. Unmatched junction bases numbered 5, after V lost 5 bases and J lost 6 bases. From germline, CDR1 is MNHEY and CDR2 SMNVEV (reference sequence). CDR3 size: 15 residues. In nucleotides, the CDR3 is TGTGCCAGCAGTAGGGACAGGGGGCGCGGTCAGCCCCAGCATTTT. Its protein product is CASSRDRGRGQPQHF.

The chain links TRBV11-2 to TRBJ2-4, with TRBD2 identical over 11 bases. Germline V lookup: CDR1 SGHAT, CDR2 FQNNGV. V gave up 4 bases and J gave up 0 bases; unmatched junction bases: 11. This CDR3 spans 19 amino acids. The DNA of the CDR3 is TGTGCCAGCAGCTCCCAATGGGGACTAGCGGCCATAGCCAAAAACATTCAGTACTTC. Encoded protein: CASSSQWGLAAIAKNIQYF. Full variable domain (outside the CDR3, taken from reference TRBV11-2 and TRBJ2-4): EAGVAQSPRYKIIEKRQSVAFWCNPISGHATLYWYQQILGQGPKLLIQFQNNGVVDDSQLPKDRFSAERLKGVDSTLKIQPAKLEDSAVYLCASSSQWGLAAIAKNIQYFGAGTRLSVL.

The CDR3 region is CASSVGSYGYTF. The CDR3 DNA reads TGTGCCAGCAGTGTGGGGAGCTATGGCTACACCTTC. V gene TRBV28 combines with J gene TRBJ1-2; D uncertain. Trimming took 5 bases from V and 4 from J, leaving 8 bases between them. The CDR3 runs 12 residues. The germline V gene encodes CDR1 MDHEN and CDR2 SYDVKM.

The CDR3: CASSFPGYEQYF. The CDR3 DNA follows: TGTGCCAGCAGCTTTCCAGGGTACGAGCAGTACTTC. The chain couples TRBV7-2 to TRBJ2-7; maybe TRBD1 (5 bases). Germline-derived CDR1 and CDR2 are SGHTA and FQGNSA. V was trimmed by 3 bases and J by 4 bases, leaving 7 bases between them. This CDR3 is built from 12 residues.

The genes are TRBV9 and TRBJ1-3; weak D call: TRBD1 (6 bases). Trimming pared 4 bases from V and 4 bases from J, leaving 15 bases between. This CDR3 has 15 residues. Germline values: CDR1 SGDLS, CDR2 YYNGEE. This chain's CDR3 is CASSKQGRPGNTIYF. The CDR3 DNA reads TGTGCCAGCAGCAAACAGGGAAGACCCGGAAACACCATATATTTT.

J is TRBJ2-7 and V is TRBV10-3, with D maybe TRBD1 (6 bases). The CDR3 is 15 amino acids. CDR1 is ENHRY, CDR2 SYGVKD, per germline. V was shortened by 8 bases and J by 5 bases, with 22 bases between the two germline ends. CDR3 coding DNA: TGTGCCATCGGGGGTAAAGACAGGCGAGTAGACGAGCAGTACTTC. Translating gives CAIGGKDRRVDEQYF.

This rearrangement joins TRBV6-1 to TRBJ1-5; TRBD1 matches at 7 bases. Losses at the gene ends were 4 bases for V and 6 bases for J; bases not matched to a gene: 3. The CDR3 has 13 residues. CDR1 is MNHNS and CDR2 is SASEGT in the germline V gene. The CDR3 sequence is CASSVTGVQPQHF. In DNA, the CDR3 is TGTGCCAGCAGTGTAACAGGGGTTCAGCCCCAGCATTTT.

The gene calls are TRBV7-9 and TRBJ2-5; unclear D gene. Germline CDR1 and CDR2: SEHNR and FQNEAQ (reference sequence). The germline V and J ends were trimmed by 0 bases and 4 bases, with 3 bases remaining between them. The CDR3 has 12 residues. The CDR3 DNA reads TGTGCCAGCAGCTTAGCTAGAGAGACCCAGTACTTC. It is translated as CASSLARETQYF.

J is TRBJ2-5 and V is TRBV5-1, with D hard to call. Per germline, CDR1 SGHRS and CDR2 YFSETQ. There are 13 residues in the CDR3. With 0 bases removed from V and 2 bases from J, the gap between germline ends came to 5 bases. The CDR3 nucleotides are TGCGCCAGCAGCTTGGGGAGTCAAGAGACCCAGTACTTC. It encodes CASSLGSQETQYF.

The chain carries TRBV19 and TRBJ1-2; no clear D gene. V was pared by 8 bases and J by 5 bases, with 12 bases between. The CDR3 loop spans 12 amino acids. Germline V gives CDR1 LNHDA, CDR2 SQIVND (reference sequence). The CDR3 DNA sequence: TGTGCCAGTTCAGCGGGAGGGTATGGCTACACCTTC. This codes for CASSAGGYGYTF.

The chain combines TRBV5-4 with TRBJ2-1, with D possibly called TRBD1 or TRBD2 (5 bases each). The V end lost 4 bases, the J end lost 6 bases, and 17 bases lay between the germline ends. In germline, CDR1 is SGHNT, CDR2 YYREEE (reference sequence). This CDR3 has 15 amino acids. This CDR3 reads CASSLGAGPSNEQFF. The CDR3 nucleotides are TGTGCCAGCAGCCTAGGGGCGGGCCCCTCCAATGAGCAGTTCTTC.